This T cell receptor beta chain was sequenced during a study of blood T cell repertoires in COVID-19. CDR1 is LNHDA, CDR2 SQIVND, per germline (reference sequence). The CDR3 has 14 amino acids. The germline V and J ends were trimmed by 3 bases and 2 bases, with 10 bases remaining between them. Only in-frame clones appear in the TCRdb table, and some are missing; sequencing was by immunoSEQ multiplex PCR. The sample consists of fewer than 200,000 clones, 75% to 95% of them appearing once. The J gene is TRBJ1-2, the V gene TRBV19; D is uncertain. Sequencing used peripheral blood. The source is a man between 45 and 60 years old with acute or convalescent COVID-19. The CDR3 sequence: CASSIEGFNYGYTF. CDR3 sequence (DNA): TGTGCCAGTAGTATCGAGGGCTTCAACTATGGCTACACCTTC.